This TCR beta chain comes out of a study of blood T cell repertoires in COVID-19. Turning to the study itself: T cells, B-cell-depleted T cells, or PBMCs provided the cDNA or gDNA that served as material.

Method: immunoSEQ multiplex PCR; TCRdb's copy keeps in-frame clones and lacks some. The repertoire consists of about 86,000 clones, with 85% occurring once and the leading ten covering 3.4%. Germline assignment: CDR1 LGHDT and CDR2 YNNKEL (reference sequence). V shed 4 bases, J shed 4 bases, and the junction held 9 bases outside the gene matches. The CDR3 contains 16 residues. The sample was peripheral blood. The gene calls are TRBV3-1 (or the pseudogene TRBV3-2) and TRBJ2-7, with TRBD2 matching over 11 bases. The source is a man between 45 and 60 years old with acute or convalescent COVID-19. The CDR3 reads CASSLTGTSGVYEQYF. The CDR3 nucleotides read TGTGCCAGCAGCCTAACCGGGACTAGCGGCGTTTACGAGCAGTACTTC.